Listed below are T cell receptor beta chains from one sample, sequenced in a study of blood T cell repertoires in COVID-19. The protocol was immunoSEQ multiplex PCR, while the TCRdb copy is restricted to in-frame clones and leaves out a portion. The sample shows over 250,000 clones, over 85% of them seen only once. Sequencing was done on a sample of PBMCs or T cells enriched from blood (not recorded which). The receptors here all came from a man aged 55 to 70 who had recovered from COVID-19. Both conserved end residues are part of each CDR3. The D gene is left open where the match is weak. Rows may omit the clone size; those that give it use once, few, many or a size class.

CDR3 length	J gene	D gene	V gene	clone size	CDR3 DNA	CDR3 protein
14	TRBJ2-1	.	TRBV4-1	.	TGCGCCAGCAGCCCGCTAGTAACCTACAATGAGCAGTTCTTC	CASSPLVTYNEQFF
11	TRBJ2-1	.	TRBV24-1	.	TGTGCCACCGCTAAGGGGAATGAGCAGTTCTTC	CATAKGNEQFF
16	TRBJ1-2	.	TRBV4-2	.	TGTGCCAGCAGCCAATTTTACCCAACTCCGAACTATGGCTACACCTTC	CASSQFYPTPNYGYTF
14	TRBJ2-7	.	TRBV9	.	TGTGCCAGCAGCGTGGGCAGGGGCGCCTACGAGCAGTACTTC	CASSVGRGAYEQYF
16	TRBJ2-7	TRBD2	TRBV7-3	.	TGTGCCAGCAGCTTACAGCCAGCGGGGGGCACCTACGAGCAGTACTTC	CASSLQPAGGTYEQYF
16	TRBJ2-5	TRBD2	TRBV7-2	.	TGTGCCAGCAGCTTAGCGAGGCTAGCGGGGGGTGAGACCCAGTACTTC	CASSLARLAGGETQYF
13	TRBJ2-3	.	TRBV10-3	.	TGTGCCGGAGGGGGGGGACTCACAGATACGCAGTATTTT	CAGGGGLTDTQYF
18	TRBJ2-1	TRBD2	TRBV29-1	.	TGCAGCGTTGAATTCGCTAGCGGGAGCCAGCCCCCCTACAATGAGCAGTTCTTC	CSVEFASGSQPPYNEQFF
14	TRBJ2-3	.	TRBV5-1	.	TGCACCAGCAGCCCCGGGACGGGGGAGGATACGCAGTATTTT	CTSSPGTGEDTQYF
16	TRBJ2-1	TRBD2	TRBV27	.	TGTGCCAGCATGGGACTAGCGGGAATTTCCTACAATGAGCAGTTCTTC	CASMGLAGISYNEQFF
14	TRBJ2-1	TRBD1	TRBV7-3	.	TGTGCCAGCAGCCCCCCGGGGACAGGGAATGAGCAGTTCTTC	CASSPPGTGNEQFF
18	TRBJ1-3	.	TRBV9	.	TGTGCCAGCAGCGACAACGCCGGGACACCGATAGCGGGAAACACCATATATTTT	CASSDNAGTPIAGNTIYF
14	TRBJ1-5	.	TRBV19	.	TGTGCCAGTAGTCCCCGACAGACTCGTTTGCCCCAGCATTTT	CASSPRQTRLPQHF
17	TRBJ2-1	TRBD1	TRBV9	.	TGTGCCAGCAGCGTGGGGCAGGGGACAGGCTCCTACAATGAGCAGTTCTTC	CASSVGQGTGSYNEQFF
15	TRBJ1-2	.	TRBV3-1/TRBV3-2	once	TGTGCCAGCAGCCAAAAGGGGAGGGGATTCTATGGCTACACCTTC	CASSQKGRGFYGYTF
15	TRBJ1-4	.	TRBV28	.	TGTGCCAGCAGTTTCCCCGGGGGTACTAATGAAAAACTGTTTTTT	CASSFPGGTNEKLFF
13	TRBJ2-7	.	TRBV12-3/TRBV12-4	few	TGTGCCAGCAGTTTTGGGCAGGGTTACGAGCAGTACTTC	CASSFGQGYEQYF
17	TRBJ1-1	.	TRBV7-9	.	TGTGCCAGCAGCTTAAGTAACAGGCGAGCCATGAACACTGAAGCCTTCTTT	CASSLSNRRAMNTEAFF
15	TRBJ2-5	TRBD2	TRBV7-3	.	TGTGCCAGCAGCCCAGGAGGGACTAGAGGGGAGACCCAGTACTTC	CASSPGGTRGETQYF
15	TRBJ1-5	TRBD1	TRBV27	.	TGTGCCAGCAGTTTATGGCAGGGGGAGGATCAGCCCCAGCATTTT	CASSLWQGEDQPQHF
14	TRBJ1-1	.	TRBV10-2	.	TGCGCCAGTCAAAGACAGGTTTTGAACACTGAAGCTTTCTTT	CASQRQVLNTEAFF
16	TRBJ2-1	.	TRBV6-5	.	TGTGCCAGCAGTTACTCGGTCAGGGGTACCTACAATGAGCAGTTCTTC	CASSYSVRGTYNEQFF
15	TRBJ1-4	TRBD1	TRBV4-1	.	TGCGCCAGCAGCCAATGGGGACAGACGAATGAAAAACTGTTTTTT	CASSQWGQTNEKLFF
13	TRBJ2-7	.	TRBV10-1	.	TGCGCCAGCAGTGGACAGGTCAACTACGAGCAGTACTTC	CASSGQVNYEQYF
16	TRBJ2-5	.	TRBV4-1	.	TGCGCCAGCAGCCAGATTGGGGGGGCGCGCGGGGAGACCCAGTACTTC	CASSQIGGARGETQYF
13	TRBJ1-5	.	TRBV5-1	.	TGCGCCAGCAGCCCGCAGGGCAATCAGCCCCAGCATTTT	CASSPQGNQPQHF
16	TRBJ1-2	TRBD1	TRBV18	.	TGTGCCAGCTCACCACCGTCCTTGGGACAGGGATTTGGCTACACCTTC	CASSPPSLGQGFGYTF
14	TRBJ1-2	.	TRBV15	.	TGTGCCACCAGCAGAGATAGGGGGTCTCATGGCTACACCTTC	CATSRDRGSHGYTF
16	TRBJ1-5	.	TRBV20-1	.	TGCAGTGCTAGTTCCCCGACGGACAATAGCAATCAGCCCCAGCATTTT	CSASSPTDNSNQPQHF
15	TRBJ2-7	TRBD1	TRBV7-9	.	TGTGCCAGCACCCCTCAGGGGGACAGGGCCTACGAGCAGTACTTC	CASTPQGDRAYEQYF
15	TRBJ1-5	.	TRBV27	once	TGTGCCAGCAGTTTTGGAAGGCAGGGGCGGCAGCCCCAGCATTTT	CASSFGRQGRQPQHF
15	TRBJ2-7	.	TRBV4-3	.	TGCGCCAGCAGCCAAGGCCAGGCAGGGGGGTACGAGCAGTACTTC	CASSQGQAGGYEQYF
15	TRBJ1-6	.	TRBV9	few	TGTGCCAGCAGGCGGGGGAGCTCCTATAATTCACCCCTCCACTTT	CASRRGSSYNSPLHF
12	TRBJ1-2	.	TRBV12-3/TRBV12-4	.	TGTGCCAGCACCCTGACAGAGTCTGGCTACACCTTC	CASTLTESGYTF
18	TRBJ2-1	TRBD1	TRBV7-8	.	TGTGCCAGCAGCTTAGCAAGGACAGGTCGGAGCTCCTACAATGAGCAGTTCTTC	CASSLARTGRSSYNEQFF
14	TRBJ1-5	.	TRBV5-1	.	TGCGCCAGCAGATTGGACAGCTTCAATCAGCCCCAGCATTTT	CASRLDSFNQPQHF
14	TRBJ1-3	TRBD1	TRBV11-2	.	TGTGCCAGCAGCTCGGGACAGACTGGAAACACCATATATTTT	CASSSGQTGNTIYF
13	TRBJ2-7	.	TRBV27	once	TGTGCCAGCAGTCCCTCCTCGTACTACGAGCAGTACTTC	CASSPSSYYEQYF
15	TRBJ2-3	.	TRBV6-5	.	TGTGCCAGCAGAAGGGGGGGGCGGGGCACAGATACGCAGTATTTT	CASRRGGRGTDTQYF
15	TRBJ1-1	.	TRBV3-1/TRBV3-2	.	TGTGCCAGCAGCTTGTCGGTCGGCGGGAGCACTGAAGCTTTCTTT	CASSLSVGGSTEAFF
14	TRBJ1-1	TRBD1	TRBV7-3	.	TGTGCCAGCAGCTCCGGGACAGGGCTTACTGAAGCTTTCTTT	CASSSGTGLTEAFF
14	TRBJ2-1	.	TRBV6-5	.	TGTGCCAGCGGCCTCAGGGGATTCCGCAATGAGCAGTTCTTC	CASGLRGFRNEQFF
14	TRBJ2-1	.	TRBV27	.	TGTGCCAGCAGTTTCCGTTCTAGCCTCCATGAGCAGTTCTTC	CASSFRSSLHEQFF
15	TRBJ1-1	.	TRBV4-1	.	TGCGCCAGCAGCCAAGTCCGAGGGATGAACACTGAAGCTTTCTTT	CASSQVRGMNTEAFF
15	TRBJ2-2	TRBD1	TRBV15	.	TGTGCCACCAGCAGAGAGGGCAGGGGGCCCGGGGAGCTGTTTTTT	CATSREGRGPGELFF